This TCR beta chain came from a study of cytomegalovirus exposure and HLA in healthy donors. The CDR3 totals 14 residues. Between the trimmed V and J ends, which lost 3 bases and 4 bases, there was a span of 13 bases. Germline V gives CDR1 MDHEN, CDR2 SYDVKM. Study-level results: Per a later analysis, roughly 17,000 TCR beta sequences showed association with HLA alleles at 0.05 false discovery rate. Per published accounts, TCR beta sequences correctly predicted the HLA-A and HLA-B alleles of most subjects. Later analysis identified a missense DCLRE1C variant that was linked to TCR beta V- and J-gene trimming.

Points on this clone: Its antigen is still unknown.

The PCR was carried out with 60 Vbeta primers and 13 Jbeta primers. TCRdb's copy holds only in-frame clones and misses some; the assay was immunoSEQ multiplex PCR. The sample shows some 180,000 clones, 85% of them seen only once. The sequencing sample was made of PBMCs. The TCR was taken from a woman aged 45-60 years in good health and CMV-seronegative. V and J are TRBV28 and TRBJ2-7; no clear D gene. CDR3 nucleotides: TGTGCCAGCAGTTTCCCAAACACAGAGTACGAGCAGTACTTC. Translation gives CASSFPNTEYEQYF.